These 9 T cell receptor beta chains were sequenced from one sample in a study of CD8+ T cells in alopecia areata (dated by TCRdb to the late 2010s). The library was built by means of the immunoSEQ multiplex PCR assay. RNA was extracted from all samples and reverse transcribed into cDNA as template for TCR sequencing. What TCRdb holds here is the immuneACCESS table cut down to in-frame rearrangements. Part of the clones is not present; checked against another copy, under half of the missing clones reflect an unresolved V gene, and the others are unexplained. This sample has approximately 4,500 clones in its table, and nearly 65% of those were observed once. 9.5% to 12% of the sample is in the top ten clones. The time point label corresponds to: 4 weeks on oral tofacitinib. The treatment or condition label, as the study defines it: oral pan-JAK inhibitor, 5-10 mg twice daily. From alopecia areata patients, peripheral blood was collected along with lesional scalp punch biopsies.

The material was skin, obtained at week 4, from a patient treated with tofacitinib. The source is a human donor with alopecia areata.

This chain links TRBV10-3 with TRBJ2-5; the D is unclear. The CDR3 extends over 14 amino acids. CDR1 and CDR2 (germline): ENHRY, SYGVKD. Between the trimmed V and J ends, which lost 0 bases and 5 bases, there was a span of 10 bases. The CDR3 spells CAISESVASETQYF. The CDR3 nucleotides are TGTGCCATCAGTGAGTCGGTGGCAAGTGAGACCCAGTACTTC.

DNA for the CDR3: TGTGCCAGCAGCTCCTTCCTAGGTTTTCAGGGCACCGGGGAGCTGTTTTTT. It encodes CASSSFLGFQGTGELFF. The V gene is TRBV7-8, the J gene TRBJ2-2, with D perhaps TRBD1 (5 bases). Germline V CDR1 and CDR2: SGHVS, FQNEAQ. This CDR3 region has 17 residues. V gave up 4 bases and J gave up 4 bases, with 19 bases separating them.

This rearrangement joins TRBV6-1 to TRBJ2-1; tentative D call: TRBD2 (7 bases). This CDR3 region has 18 residues. Trimming removed 2 bases from V and 7 bases from J, with 24 bases in between. The V gene's germline CDR1 is MNHNS and CDR2 SASEGT. This CDR3 is CASSERGGGAGRGNEQFF. CDR3 DNA sequence: TGTGCCAGCAGTGAACGCGGGGGCGGAGCGGGAAGGGGGAATGAGCAGTTCTTC.

This clone turned up a few times. The chain has TRBV7-9 and TRBJ2-7; possible D gene TRBD2, 7 bases. Germline CDR1 reads SEHNR; CDR2 reads FQNEAQ (reference sequence). V gave up 5 bases and J gave up 4 bases, with 21 bases separating them. This CDR3 has 16 amino acids. The CDR3 protein is CASSAPGGAVGYEQYF. The CDR3 region has the DNA TGTGCCAGCAGCGCCCCTGGGGGGGCAGTGGGTTACGAGCAGTACTTC.

In the case of this clone: This CDR3 is also generated by other DNA sequences in the sample. This chain uses TRBV2 with TRBJ2-1, with TRBD2 matching 12 bases. V lost 6 bases to trimming and J lost 8 bases; unmatched junction nucleotides: 2. Germline lookup yields CDR1 SNHLY and CDR2 FYNNEI. The CDR3 contains 13 residues. The CDR3: CASRLAGGDEQFF. CDR3 DNA: TGTGCCAGCAGACTAGCGGGAGGTGATGAGCAGTTCTTC. Full variable domain (missing parts from reference TRBV2 and TRBJ2-1): EPEVTQTPSHQVTQMGQEVILRCVPISNHLYFYWYRQILGQKVEFLVSFYNNEISEKSEIFDDQFSVERPDGSNFTLKIRSTKLEDSAMYFCASRLAGGDEQFFGPGTRLTVL.

This clone was seen just once. The chain carries TRBV28 and TRBJ2-5; D may be TRBD1 or TRBD2 (6 bases each). There are 15 residues in the CDR3. Germline CDR1 MDHEN, CDR2 SYDVKM. Deletions cut 5 bases from V and 3 bases from J, with 16 bases between. In DNA form, the CDR3 reads TGTGCCAGCAGTCCGCTCATGAGGGGGGAAGAGACCCAGTACTTC. Translated, it gives CASSPLMRGEETQYF.

The V call is TRBV12-1, the J call TRBJ1-5; the table names TRBD1, a call not compared with the DNA. TRBV12-1 has pseudogene status. The CDR3 covers 13 residues. The CDR3 here is CASRQNSNQPQHF. CDR3 in DNA: TGTGCCAGCAGACAGAATAGCAATCAGCCCCAGCATTTT.

V is TRBV7-8 and J is TRBJ2-7, with D possibly called TRBD1 or TRBD2 (5 bases each). The CDR3 is 15 residues long. V lost 5 bases and J 3 bases, leaving 17 bases between the germline ends. Germline CDR1 is SGHVS and CDR2 is FQNEAQ. The CDR3 nucleotides read TGTGCCAGCAGCCGGGACCTTAGACCGCTCTACGAGCAGTACTTC. It encodes CASSRDLRPLYEQYF. The whole variable domain, remainder taken from reference TRBV7-8 and TRBJ2-7, is GAGVSQSPRYKVAKRGQDVALRCDPISGHVSLFWYQQALGQGPEFLTYFQNEAQLDKSGLPSDRFFAERPEGSVSTLKIQRTQQEDSAVYLCASSRDLRPLYEQYFGPGTRLTVT.

V is TRBV10-3 and J is TRBJ2-7, with D possibly TRBD1 on 6 matching bases. The V end was cut by 6 bases, the J end by 6 bases, with 9 bases between. The CDR3 consists of 11 residues. Germline CDR1 is ENHRY and CDR2 is SYGVKD. The CDR3 loop reads CAIRVGGEQYF. The DNA of the CDR3 is TGTGCCATCAGAGTAGGGGGCGAGCAGTACTTC.